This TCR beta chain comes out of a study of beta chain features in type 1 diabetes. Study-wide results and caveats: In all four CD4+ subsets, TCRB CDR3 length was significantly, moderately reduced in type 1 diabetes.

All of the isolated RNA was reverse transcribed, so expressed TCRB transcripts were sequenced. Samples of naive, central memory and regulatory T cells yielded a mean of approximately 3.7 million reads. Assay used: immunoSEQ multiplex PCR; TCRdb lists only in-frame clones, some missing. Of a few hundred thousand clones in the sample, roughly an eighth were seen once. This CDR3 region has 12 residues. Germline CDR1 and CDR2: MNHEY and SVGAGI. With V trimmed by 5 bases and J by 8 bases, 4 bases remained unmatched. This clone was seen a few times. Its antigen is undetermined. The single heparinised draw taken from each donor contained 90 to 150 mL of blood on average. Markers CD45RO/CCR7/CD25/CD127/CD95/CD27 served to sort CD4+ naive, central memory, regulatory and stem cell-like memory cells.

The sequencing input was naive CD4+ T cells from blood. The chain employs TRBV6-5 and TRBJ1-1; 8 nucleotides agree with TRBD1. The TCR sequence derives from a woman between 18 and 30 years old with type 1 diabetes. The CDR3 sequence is CASSLDRVEAFF. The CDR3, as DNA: TGTGCCAGCAGTCTGGACAGGGTGGAAGCTTTCTTT.